These T cell receptor beta chains were read from a single sample in a study of tumour-infiltrating T cells in Burkitt lymphoma. Assay used: immunoSEQ multiplex PCR; TCRdb lists only in-frame clones, some missing. The sample holds around 45,000 clones, roughly 30% seen once. Sequencing input: tumor tissue. The origin of the receptors is a human donor with Burkitt lymphoma. Both conserved end residues are part of each CDR3. D genes are given only for firm matches. Size tells how often a clone was seen (once, few, many) or the class of an expanded clone, and some rows leave it out.

>few|.|15|TRBJ2-5|TRBV5-1
CASRPRGGAWETQYF
TGCGCCAGCAGACCTCGGGGCGGGGCGTGGGAGACCCAGTACTTC
>few|TRBD2|16|TRBJ2-7|TRBV11-1
CASRAGGLAGSYEQYF
TGTGCCAGCAGGGCCGGGGGACTAGCGGGCTCCTACGAGCAGTACTTC
>.|TRBD1|15|TRBJ1-4|TRBV4-1
CASSLVDRDTEKLFF
TGCGCCAGCAGCTTAGTCGACAGGGACACTGAAAAACTGTTTTTT
>.|TRBD2|17|TRBJ2-1|TRBV7-9
CASSLNLGGGAGSEQFF
TGTGCCAGCAGCTTAAACCTAGGCGGGGGGGCCGGGAGTGAGCAGTTCTTC
>.|.|13|TRBJ2-3|TRBV5-8
CASSFGGTDTQYF
TGTGCCAGCAGCTTTGGGGGCACAGATACGCAGTATTTT
>.|.|13|TRBJ1-2|TRBV7-2
CASSNAGDYGYTF
TGTGCCAGCTCCAACGCGGGGGACTATGGCTACACCTTC
>.|.|15|TRBJ2-1|TRBV4-1
CASSQDPAGYNEQFF
TGCGCCAGCAGCCAAGACCCAGCGGGTTACAATGAGCAGTTCTTC
>few|.|14|TRBJ2-5|TRBV6-6
CASRRRRGPETQYF
TGTGCCAGCAGGAGGAGGAGGGGGCCGGAGACCCAGTACTTC
>few|.|14|TRBJ1-2|TRBV7-8
CASGVRGPLYGYTF
TGTGCCAGCGGGGTCAGGGGCCCTCTCTATGGCTACACCTTC
>.|TRBD1|15|TRBJ1-1|TRBV2
CASTRRQGAGTEAFF
TGTGCCAGCACTAGACGACAGGGGGCAGGTACTGAAGCTTTCTTT
>.|TRBD1|15|TRBJ2-2|TRBV4-2
CASSRTGRSTGELFF
TGTGCCAGCAGCCGGACAGGCCGGAGTACCGGGGAGCTGTTTTTT
>.|TRBD1|15|TRBJ2-3|TRBV7-8
CASSSGQGSTDTQYF
TGTGCCAGCAGCTCCGGACAGGGTAGCACAGATACGCAGTATTTT
>.|TRBD2|17|TRBJ2-5|TRBV6-4
CASSGGTSGGDQETQYF
TGTGCCAGCAGTGGCGGGACTAGCGGGGGAGACCAAGAGACCCAGTACTTC
>.|.|13|TRBJ2-3|TRBV11-3
CASSSGGGPTQYF
TGTGCCAGCAGCTCAGGGGGGGGCCCTACGCAGTATTTT
>.|.|14|TRBJ1-3|TRBV5-6
CASSATGSGNTIYF
TGTGCCAGCAGCGCGACAGGTTCTGGAAACACCATATATTTT
>few|.|15|TRBJ2-7|TRBV4-3
CASSQVTGEGHEQYF
TGCGCCAGCAGCCAAGTCACCGGCGAGGGCCACGAGCAGTACTTC
>.|TRBD1|15|TRBJ1-2|TRBV5-1
CASSYPGQENYGYTF
TGCGCCAGCAGCTACCCTGGACAGGAGAACTATGGCTACACCTTC
>few|.|15|TRBJ1-4|TRBV7-2
CASSLGLRLNEKLFF
TGTGCCAGCAGCTTAGGTCTACGGCTTAATGAAAAACTGTTTTTT
>few|.|14|TRBJ1-1|TRBV29-1
CSVWSSNMNTEAFF
TGCAGCGTTTGGAGCAGCAACATGAACACTGAAGCTTTCTTT